This section outlines one TCR beta chain sequence together with its context. The antigen it binds to is not known. Base qualities are missing; no much larger clone stands one base away. This specimen's treatment or condition label, interpreted: allogeneic hematopoietic cell transplantation with graft depleted of TCRalphabeta T cells and CD19 B cells. TCRalphabeta/CD19-depleted allogeneic hematopoietic cell grafts were given to the transplant recipients, all of whom were children. The data belong to a study of T-cell reconstitution after alpha-beta-depleted transplantation in children (dated by TCRdb to about 2016). In terms of the full investigation: Using TCR repertoire profiling, the study followed T-cell immune reconstitution in a quantitative way in children after TCRalphabeta/CD19-depleted allogeneic hematopoietic cell transplantation.

Study-level results and caveats: The apparently early recovery of alphabetaT-cell counts about two months after transplant reportedly depended on only several hundred rapidly expanded clones that came from non-depleted graft cells. In some patients, high TCRbeta diversity at day 60 was attributed to recipient T cells and intrathymic progenitors that had survived conditioning. The frequencies of hyperexpanded clones fell over the following months, and after one year, T-cell counts and TCRbeta diversity were mostly attributed to newly produced T cells.

The germline V gene (reference sequence) provides CDR1 MNHNY and CDR2 SVGAGI. There are 13 amino acids in the CDR3, from cysteine to phenylalanine inclusive. Only CDR3 DNA remains: 39 bases, in frame from the first base. For this chain, trimming is 5 bases at the V end and 8 bases at the J end, and the number of junction bases without a gene match is 7. Preparation of the library involved PCR. TCRdb shows the sequencer as Illumina HiSeq 2500. TCR library preparation used molecular barcoding, with unique molecular identifiers applied to normalize quantification of the TCRbeta repertoire. Using fastp trimming at Q25 and MiXCR clonotype assembly, TCRdb reanalyzed the public sequencing data and kept in-frame beta chains. Each CDR3 protein gets just one entry, which takes the most common genes and DNA from the rows behind it. Within this sample are under 750,000 distinct CDR3 sequences, with 23% of them counted one time only. The leading ten clones occupy roughly 15% of the sample.

The chain employs TRBV6-6 and TRBJ1-2; TRBD1 fits 8 bases in the junction. Sequenced here: PBMCs, mostly from graft donor cells, sampled 360 days after TCRalphabeta/CD19-depleted stem cell transplant. The origin of this receptor is a boy under three years old who had a stem cell transplant for acute myeloid leukemia, so the T cells may come from the graft donor. The CDR3: CASSTGGLSGYTF. The nucleotides read TGTGCCAGCAGTACAGGGGGGCTGTCCGGCTACACCTTC.